These 21 T cell receptor beta chains were sequenced from one sample in a study of shared clonotypes between healthy human individuals. Method: immunoSEQ multiplex PCR; TCRdb's copy keeps in-frame clones and lacks some. This table holds millions of clones, roughly 95% found once. Sequenced input: naive CD4+ T cells sorted from blood. Subset specified: CD45RA+ positively selected. Receptors originate from a man between 18 and 29 years old in good health.

V gene TRBV10-3 combines with J gene TRBJ2-5, with TRBD2 as a possible D gene (6 bases). The CDR3 is 13 residues long. Trimming pared 7 bases from V and 0 bases from J, leaving 9 bases between. The germline CDR1 and CDR2 sequences are ENHRY and SYGVKD. CDR3 nucleotide sequence: TGTGCCATCAATCCGGGGGACCAAGAGACCCAGTACTTC. Its translation is CAINPGDQETQYF.

The gene calls are TRBV27 and TRBJ2-7, with unresolved D. V lost 5 bases to trimming and J lost 5 bases, with 16 bases between them. The length of the CDR3 is 14 residues. In germline, CDR1 is MNHEY, CDR2 SMNVEV (reference sequence). CDR3 nucleotide sequence: TGTGCCAGCAGTGAGTTGGATCTCCCACACGAGCAGTACTTC. Protein: CASSELDLPHEQYF.

The chain employs TRBV5-1 and TRBJ1-2, with 7 bases that match TRBD1. The CDR3 sequence is 22 residues long. J was trimmed by 3 bases and V by 3 bases; bases with no gene match: 29. Per the germline V gene, CDR1 is SGHRS and CDR2 is YFSETQ. The CDR3 nucleotides read TGCGCCAGCAGCTCGACCCCCGGGGACAGTGGTCTCGGCGTCCGAATTTACTATGGCTACACCTTC. Amino acids: CASSSTPGDSGLGVRIYYGYTF. The complete variable domain, with remaining parts taken from reference TRBV5-1 and TRBJ1-2, reads KAGVTQTPRYLIKTRGQQVTLSCSPISGHRSVSWYQQTPGQGLQFLFEYFSETQRNKGNFPGRFSGRQFSNSRSEMNVSTLELGDSALYLCASSSTPGDSGLGVRIYYGYTFGSGTRLTVV.

The genes are TRBV5-4 and TRBJ2-7; 8 bases match TRBD1. CDR3 length equals 15 residues. After removal of 4 bases from V and 1 base from J, the junction contained 7 bases not matched to a gene. CDR1 and CDR2 from the germline V gene are SGHNT and YYREEE (reference sequence). The CDR3 here is CASSEGTGSSYEQYF. CDR3 DNA sequence: TGTGCCAGCAGCGAAGGGACAGGCAGTTCCTACGAGCAGTACTTC.

This rearrangement joins TRBV30 to TRBJ2-7; D is unclear. The CDR3 extends over 16 amino acids. V dropped 3 bases and J dropped 0 bases, with 18 bases sitting between them. Germline assignment: CDR1 GTSNPN and CDR2 SVGIG (reference sequence). CDR3 protein: CAWSPVWAGSSYEQYF. CDR3 nucleotide sequence: TGTGCCTGGAGCCCCGTTTGGGCAGGAAGCTCCTACGAGCAGTACTTC.

The rearrangement joins TRBV11-2 to TRBJ2-1, with D unresolved. Between the trimmed V and J ends, which lost 0 bases and 7 bases, there was a span of 10 bases. CDR3 length: 14 amino acids. Germline-derived CDR1 and CDR2 are SGHAT and FQNNGV. This CDR3 is CASSLDRHQNEQFF. In nucleotides, the CDR3 is TGTGCCAGCAGCTTAGACCGCCACCAGAATGAGCAGTTCTTC.

This clone was counted between two and nine times. J is TRBJ1-1 and V is TRBV18; D is unclear. In germline, CDR1 is KGHSH, CDR2 LQKENI. The CDR3 sequence is 15 residues long. The V and J ends lost 0 bases and 7 bases respectively, with 15 bases between them. The CDR3 loop is CASSPPRVSVGEAFF. The CDR3 nucleotides read TGTGCCAGCTCACCACCGAGGGTAAGCGTGGGTGAAGCTTTCTTT.

To note about this clone: Germline is not matched at one junction end, which may reflect a read error. The sample contains more than one DNA sequence encoding this CDR3. This chain uses TRBV27 with TRBJ2-7; a weak D match, TRBD2 (6 bases). The CDR3 has 15 amino acids. Germline values: CDR1 MNHEY, CDR2 SMNVEV (reference sequence). The CDR3 reads CASSLGREWRYEQYF. The CDR3 DNA follows: TGTGCCAGCAGTTTAGGGCGGGAATGGCGCTACGAACAGTACTTC.

The chain combines TRBV2 with TRBJ2-5; 9 bases fit TRBD1. The CDR3 is made up of 15 amino acids. Germline V gene sequence: CDR1 SNHLY, CDR2 FYNNEI. Trimming at V came to 5 bases and at J to 5 bases, leaving 9 bases not matched to a gene. CDR3 region: CASSRFDRGTETQYF. Here the CDR3 DNA reads TGTGCCAGCAGTCGGTTTGACAGGGGGACGGAGACCCAGTACTTC.

The rearrangement links TRBV7-2 to TRBJ1-4; D is undetermined. This CDR3 has 14 amino acids. Per the germline V gene, CDR1 is SGHTA and CDR2 is FQGNSA. Between the trimmed V and J ends, which lost 1 base and 7 bases, there was a span of 10 bases. The CDR3 coding sequence is TGTGCCAGCAGCTTAGGAGGACTAGGTGAAAAACTGTTTTTT. Protein: CASSLGGLGEKLFF.

The chain recombines TRBV5-1 with TRBJ1-3, with 7 positions matching TRBD1. With V trimmed by 6 bases and J by 2 bases, 8 bases remained unmatched. The CDR3 is made up of 15 amino acids. Germline V gene sequence: CDR1 SGHRS, CDR2 YFSETQ. The CDR3 is CASTYRGDPGNTIYF. CDR3 in DNA: TGCGCCAGCACCTACAGGGGAGACCCTGGAAACACCATATATTTT.

For this clone: Other DNA sequences in this sample translate to the same CDR3. This chain's CDR3 is CAISESGGPYNEQFF. Here the CDR3 DNA reads TGTGCCATCAGTGAGTCAGGGGGGCCATACAATGAGCAGTTCTTC. V usage is TRBV10-3 and J usage is TRBJ2-1; D could derive from TRBD1 or TRBD2 (6 bases each). Germline CDR1 ENHRY, CDR2 SYGVKD. Trimming stripped 0 bases from V and 4 bases from J, with 10 bases between. This CDR3 region has 15 residues.

The chain joins TRBV6-5 to TRBJ1-6; a weak D match, TRBD1 (5 bases). Trimming stripped 2 bases from V and 10 bases from J, with 15 bases between. The CDR3 has 15 residues. Per the germline V gene, CDR1 is MNHEY and CDR2 is SVGAGI. CDR3 in DNA: TGTGCCAGCAGTTACGTCGGGGGGAAAGAGTCACCCCTCCACTTT. Its protein is CASSYVGGKESPLHF.

About this clone: A read error may produce the germline difference seen at one junction end. V gene TRBV4-1 combines with J gene TRBJ1-2; possibly TRBD1 for D (6 bases). The CDR3 runs to 12 residues. Looked up from germline, CDR1 is MGHRA and CDR2 is YSYEKL. CDR3 sequence reads: CASSLRQDSYTF. DNA for the CDR3: TGTGCCAGCAGCCTAAGACAGGACAGCTACACCTTC.

The chain joins TRBV20-1 to TRBJ1-2; no definite D call. Looked up from germline, CDR1 is DFQATT and CDR2 is SNEGSKA (reference sequence). Trimming left V 8 bases short and J 8 bases short, with 12 bases between. The CDR3 is 10 residues long. As DNA, the CDR3 is TGCAGTAACACTGTAGGAGGCTACACCTTC. It is translated as CSNTVGGYTF.

Notes on this clone: In the same sample, other DNA sequences code for this CDR3. The chain links TRBV5-1 to TRBJ2-7, with 9 bases aligning to TRBD1. Germline lookup yields CDR1 SGHRS and CDR2 YFSETQ. This CDR3 region has 12 residues. V was pared by 7 bases and J by 5 bases, with 4 bases of the junction left unmatched. The CDR3 DNA follows: TGCGCCAGCTCCGGACAGGGGAACGAGCAGTACTTC. Protein sequence: CASSGQGNEQYF.

J is TRBJ1-3 and V is TRBV5-1; D gene unclear. CDR3 size: 17 residues. The V end was cut by 0 bases, the J end by 0 bases, with 13 bases between. Germline values: CDR1 SGHRS, CDR2 YFSETQ. The DNA for the CDR3 is TGCGCCAGCAGCTTGGGTTATCTAGCGGACTCTGGAAACACCATATATTTT. It yields the protein CASSLGYLADSGNTIYF.

This rearrangement joins TRBV19 to TRBJ1-2; D uncertain. Germline V gene sequence: CDR1 LNHDA, CDR2 SQIVND (reference sequence). There are 15 residues in the CDR3. The ends were cut back, 3 bases at V and 0 bases at J, with 11 bases in the middle. The CDR3 nucleotides are TGTGCCAGTAGTATCCTTAAGAGTGCTAACTATGGCTACACCTTC. This codes for CASSILKSANYGYTF.

The rearrangement uses TRBV7-9 and TRBJ1-3; perhaps TRBD1 as D (5 bases). The CDR3 is made up of 16 amino acids. Trimming removed 4 bases from V and 0 bases from J, with 13 bases in between. Per germline, CDR1 SEHNR and CDR2 FQNEAQ (reference sequence). The CDR3, as DNA: TGTGCCAGCAGCTCACTGGGGCAGGTCTCTGGAAACACCATATATTTT. It yields the protein CASSSLGQVSGNTIYF.

In regard to this clone: In the same sample, other DNA sequences code for this CDR3. The genes are TRBV7-2 and TRBJ1-2; maybe TRBD1 (6 bases). The germline gives CDR1 SGHTA, CDR2 FQGNSA. With 3 bases removed from V and 8 bases from J, the gap between germline ends came to 13 bases. This CDR3 has 13 amino acids. The CDR3 DNA reads TGTGCCAGCAGCTTGGGCAGGGGTGACGGCTACACCTTC. This gives the protein CASSLGRGDGYTF.

The chain links TRBV2 to TRBJ2-4; no clear D gene. The germline gives CDR1 SNHLY, CDR2 FYNNEI. This CDR3 region has 15 residues. V gave up 6 bases and J gave up 0 bases, with 12 bases separating them. The CDR3 region is CASRVALLAKNIQYF. CDR3 DNA: TGTGCCAGCAGAGTGGCTCTTTTAGCCAAAAACATTCAGTACTTC.